The text below deals with one T cell receptor (beta chain). Antigen specificity is unknown. This sample stems from a study of T-cell memory formation after mild COVID-19. Background on the study: The two donors had largely donor-specific TCR clusters. General study points: Contracting clones from day 15 to 85 showed balanced CD4/CD8; later expanders favored CD4+. Nothing showed for sure that second-wave clones peaking on day 37 were SARS-CoV-2 specific. Largely, contracting CD4+ clones fell within CM and EM, and contracting CD8+ clones within EMRA.

TCRdb recomputed calls from the 5' RACE reads with MiXCR, one row per CDR3 protein. The data contain a few hundred thousand distinct CDR3 sequences, 21% of them singletons. V shed 1 base and J shed 2 bases, with 9 bases lying between them. Germline CDR1 and CDR2: MGHRA and YSYEKL. The CDR3 totals 15 residues. The clonotype comes from an adult woman who had mild COVID-19 (a few samples of this study predate the infection). Cell type and time point are not known. V and J are TRBV4-1 and TRBJ2-1; no reliable D call. The sequencing sample was made of PBMCs or a T cell subset sorted from them (not recorded which). Here the CDR3 reads CASSQGSATYNEQFF. In nucleotides, the CDR3 is TGCGCCAGCAGCCAAGGCTCGGCGACCTACAATGAGCAGTTCTTC.